This TCR beta chain originates from a study of cytomegalovirus exposure and HLA in healthy donors. Primers: 60 Vbeta forward and 13 Jbeta reverse. Source study methods: In a later analysis, the count reached 80 million or so unique TCR beta chains, with 10 million to 11 million shared. Assay used: immunoSEQ multiplex PCR; TCRdb lists only in-frame clones, some missing. For V, J and clone size, that table is used; D and trimming come from the DNA. This sample carries around 120,000 clones, about 75% of them seen once, and the ten largest clones take around 28%. Germline CDR1 reads SGHRS; CDR2 reads YFSETQ. Trimming cost V 4 bases and J 3 bases, with 14 bases left between them. The CDR3 runs to 15 residues.

Sequencing used PBMCs. This receptor was taken from a man in his sixties in good health and CMV-seropositive. V usage is TRBV5-1 and J usage is TRBJ1-3; D is ambiguous. The CDR3 spells CASSATGTDGNTIYF. CDR3 nucleotide sequence: TGCGCCAGCAGCGCCACGGGAACGGATGGAAACACCATATATTTT.